This entry describes one TCR beta chain. Its antigen is not known. Sequence at one end of the junction differs from germline and may be a read error. These data belong to a study of OX40 agonist ivuxolimab in advanced cancers. About the research overall: Patients were dosed intravenously with ivuxolimab at 0.01 to 10 mg/kg every 2 weeks.

The CDR3 covers 16 residues. Germline V gene lookup returns CDR1 SSHAT and CDR2 FNYEAQ (reference sequence). Sequencing used immunoSEQ multiplex PCR; TCRdb keeps in-frame clones, though not all of them. The sample lists some 49,000 clones; about 82% were seen once. Study results and limitations: At 0.1 to 3.0 mg/kg and by week 6, CD4+ and CD8+ T cells in the blood had expanded clonally.

Sequenced here: CD4+ or CD8+ T cells sorted from blood, sampled in a trial of the OX40 agonist ivuxolimab. The chain combines TRBV7-7 with TRBJ2-1, with D possibly matching TRBD1 (5 bases). The TCR originated in an adult with an advanced solid tumor such as melanoma, head and neck, liver or kidney cancer. DNA for the CDR3: TGTGCTAGCAGCTTAGGGGCCCCGGGCCTACACAATGAGCAGTTCTTC. Amino acids: CASSLGAPGLHNEQFF. Full variable domain (rest looked up from reference TRBV7-7 and TRBJ2-1): GAGVSQSPRYKVTKRGQDVTLRCDPISSHATLYWYQQALGQGPEFLTYFNYEAQPDKSGLPSDRFSAERPEGSISTLTIQRTEQRDSAMYRCASSLGAPGLHNEQFFGPGTRLTVL.